Sequencing of this T cell receptor (beta chain) was carried out in a study of blood T cells in healthy people across ages. Study-wide findings and caveats: Per-million-T-cell TCR beta diversity fell roughly linearly with age.

Turning to this clonotype: Its antigen remains unknown.

This CDR3 region has 16 residues. Germline-derived CDR1 and CDR2 are DFQATT and SNEGSKA (reference sequence). Trimming left V 1 base short and J 4 bases short, with 14 bases between. A second PCR, run for roughly 7 to 12 cycles, used a sample-barcoded 5' primer plus a J-beta primer mix. TCRdb fed the 5' RACE reads into MiXCR, producing one record per CDR3 protein. The repertoire holds approximately 960,000 distinct CDR3 sequences, with 25% to 35% as singletons. In addition, the sample was reused for a study of T cells of mothers and their children.

The receptor was derived from a woman in her forties in good health. The specimen sequenced was blood. This chain joins TRBV20-1 and TRBJ1-6; the D is unclear. As DNA, the CDR3 is TGCAGTGCTAGAGGGGGAGACGCCGGTTATAATTCACCCCTCCACTTT. This sequence encodes CSARGGDAGYNSPLHF.